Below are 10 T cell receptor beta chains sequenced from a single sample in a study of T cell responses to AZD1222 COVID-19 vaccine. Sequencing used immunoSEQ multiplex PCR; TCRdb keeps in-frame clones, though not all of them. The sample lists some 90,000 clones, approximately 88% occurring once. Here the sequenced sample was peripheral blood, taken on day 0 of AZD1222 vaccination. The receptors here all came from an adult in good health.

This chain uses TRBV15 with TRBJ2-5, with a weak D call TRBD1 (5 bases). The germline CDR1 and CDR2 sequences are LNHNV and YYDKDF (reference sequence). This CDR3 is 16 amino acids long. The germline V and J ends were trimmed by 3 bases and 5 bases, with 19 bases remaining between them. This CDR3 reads CATSSLVVGSGETQYF. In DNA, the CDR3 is TGTGCCACCAGCAGCCTAGTAGTGGGTTCAGGGGAGACCCAGTACTTC.

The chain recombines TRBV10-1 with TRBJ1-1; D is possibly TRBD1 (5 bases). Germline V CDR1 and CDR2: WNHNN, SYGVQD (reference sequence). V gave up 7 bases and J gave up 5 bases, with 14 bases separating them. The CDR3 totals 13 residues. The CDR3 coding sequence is TGCGCCAGCACCCCTCAAAGGGGAACTGAAGCTTTCTTT. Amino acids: CASTPQRGTEAFF.

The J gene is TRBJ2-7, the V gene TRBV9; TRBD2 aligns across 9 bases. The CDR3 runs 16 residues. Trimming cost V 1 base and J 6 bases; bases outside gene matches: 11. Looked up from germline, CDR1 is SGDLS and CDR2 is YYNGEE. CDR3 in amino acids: CASSVSYSGSKSEQYF. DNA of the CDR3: TGTGCCAGCAGCGTATCTTATAGCGGGAGTAAAAGCGAGCAGTACTTC. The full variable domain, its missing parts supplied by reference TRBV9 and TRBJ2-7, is DSGVTQTPKHLITATGQRVTLRCSPRSGDLSVYWYQQSLDQGLQFLIQYYNGEERAKGNILERFSAQQFPDLHSELNLSSLELGDSALYFCASSVSYSGSKSEQYFGPGTRLTVT.

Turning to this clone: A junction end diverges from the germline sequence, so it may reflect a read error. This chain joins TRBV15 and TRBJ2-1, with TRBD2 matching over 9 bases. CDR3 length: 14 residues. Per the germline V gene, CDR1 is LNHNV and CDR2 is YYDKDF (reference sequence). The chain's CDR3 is CATSRVREGRAMIF. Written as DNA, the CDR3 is TGTGCCACCAGCAGAGTGCGGGAGGGCCGAGCAATGATCTTC.

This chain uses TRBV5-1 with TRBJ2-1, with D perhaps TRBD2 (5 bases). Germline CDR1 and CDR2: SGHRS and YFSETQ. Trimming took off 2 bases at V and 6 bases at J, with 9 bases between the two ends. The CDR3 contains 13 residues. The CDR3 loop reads CASSFSGGNEQFF. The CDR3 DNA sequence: TGCGCCAGCAGCTTCTCCGGAGGCAATGAGCAGTTCTTC. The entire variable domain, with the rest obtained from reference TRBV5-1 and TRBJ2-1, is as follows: KAGVTQTPRYLIKTRGQQVTLSCSPISGHRSVSWYQQTPGQGLQFLFEYFSETQRNKGNFPGRFSGRQFSNSRSEMNVSTLELGDSALYLCASSFSGGNEQFFGPGTRLTVL.

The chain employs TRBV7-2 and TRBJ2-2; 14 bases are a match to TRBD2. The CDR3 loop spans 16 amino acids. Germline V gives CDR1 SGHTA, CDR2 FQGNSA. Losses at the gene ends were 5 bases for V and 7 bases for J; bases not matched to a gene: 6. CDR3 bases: TGTGCCAGCAGCGGACTAGCGGGAGGAGGCGGCGGGGAGCTGTTTTTT. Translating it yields CASSGLAGGGGGELFF.

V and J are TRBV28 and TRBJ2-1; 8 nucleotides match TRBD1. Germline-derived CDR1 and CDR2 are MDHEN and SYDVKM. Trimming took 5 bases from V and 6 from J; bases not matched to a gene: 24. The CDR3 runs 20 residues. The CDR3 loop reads CASSPWTGRLFEVAGNEQFF. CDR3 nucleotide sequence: TGTGCCAGCAGTCCGTGGACAGGGAGATTATTTGAGGTGGCTGGCAATGAGCAGTTCTTC.

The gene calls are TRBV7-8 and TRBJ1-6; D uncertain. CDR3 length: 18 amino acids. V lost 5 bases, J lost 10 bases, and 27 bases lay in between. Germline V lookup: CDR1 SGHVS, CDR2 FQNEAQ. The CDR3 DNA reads TGTGCCAGCAGCAGAACCGTACCTCGGGGTCCACTCCAATCACCCCTCCACTTT. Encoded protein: CASSRTVPRGPLQSPLHF. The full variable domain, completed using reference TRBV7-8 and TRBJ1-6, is GAGVSQSPRYKVAKRGQDVALRCDPISGHVSLFWYQQALGQGPEFLTYFQNEAQLDKSGLPSDRFFAERPEGSVSTLKIQRTQQEDSAVYLCASSRTVPRGPLQSPLHFGNGTRLTVT.

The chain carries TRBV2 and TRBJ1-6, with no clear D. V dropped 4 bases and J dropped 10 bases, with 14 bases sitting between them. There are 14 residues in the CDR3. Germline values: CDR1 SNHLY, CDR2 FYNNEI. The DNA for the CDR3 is TGTGCCAGCAGTGGAGAGCCCGACCGATCACCCCTCCACTTT. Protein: CASSGEPDRSPLHF.

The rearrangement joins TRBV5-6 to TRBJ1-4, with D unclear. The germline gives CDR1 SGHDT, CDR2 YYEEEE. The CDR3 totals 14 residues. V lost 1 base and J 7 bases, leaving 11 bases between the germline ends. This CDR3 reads CASSLFRGSEKLFF. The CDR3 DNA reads TGTGCCAGCAGCTTGTTCCGGGGAAGTGAAAAACTGTTTTTT.